This is a list of T cell receptor beta chains from one sample in a study of blood T cell repertoires in COVID-19. Method: immunoSEQ multiplex PCR; TCRdb's copy keeps in-frame clones and lacks some. The data show about 360,000 clones, with around 87% seen just once and 1.5% to 2% held by the top ten. Sequencing was carried out using PBMCs or T cells enriched from blood (not recorded which). The receptor source for this set is a man aged 35 to 55 in a cohort exposed to, infected with or recovered from COVID-19 (not recorded which). Each CDR3 is given with its conserved first and last residue. The order of the fields is V gene, J gene, D gene, CDR3 protein, CDR3 DNA. The D gene is left open where the match is weak.

v_gene: TRBV19; j_gene: TRBJ1-6; d_gene: .; CDR3aa: CASSEQYYSPLHF; CDR3nt: TGTGCCAGTAGTGAACAGTACTATTCACCCCTCCACTTT
v_gene: TRBV27; j_gene: TRBJ2-1; d_gene: TRBD2; CDR3aa: CASSSRDYPTNNEQFF; CDR3nt: TGTGCCAGCAGTTCCCGGGACTACCCGACAAACAATGAGCAGTTCTTC
v_gene: TRBV27; j_gene: TRBJ1-2; d_gene: TRBD1; CDR3aa: CASSSGTVQGYTF; CDR3nt: TGTGCCAGCAGTTCAGGGACAGTGCAGGGCTACACCTTC
v_gene: TRBV11-2; j_gene: TRBJ2-3; d_gene: .; CDR3aa: CASRPYGGPDTQYF; CDR3nt: TGTGCCAGCAGGCCCTACGGGGGGCCAGATACGCAGTATTTT
v_gene: TRBV2; j_gene: TRBJ2-3; d_gene: .; CDR3aa: CASSESQGGYTDTQYF; CDR3nt: TGTGCCAGCAGTGAAAGCCAGGGGGGTTACACAGATACGCAGTATTTT
v_gene: TRBV7-2; j_gene: TRBJ2-7; d_gene: TRBD1; CDR3aa: CASRLTGSSYEQYF; CDR3nt: TGTGCCAGCCGGCTGACAGGGAGCTCCTACGAGCAGTACTTC
v_gene: TRBV9; j_gene: TRBJ2-1; d_gene: TRBD1; CDR3aa: CASSEHDRGSYNEQFF; CDR3nt: TGTGCCAGCAGCGAGCACGACAGGGGGTCATACAATGAGCAGTTCTTC
v_gene: TRBV14; j_gene: TRBJ2-7; d_gene: TRBD2; CDR3aa: CASSQGPSGRGYEQYF; CDR3nt: TGTGCCAGCAGCCAAGGGCCTAGCGGGAGGGGCTACGAGCAGTACTTC
v_gene: TRBV19; j_gene: TRBJ2-5; d_gene: .; CDR3aa: CASSIGLRRETQYF; CDR3nt: TGTGCCAGTAGTATCGGTCTACGGCGGGAGACCCAGTACTTC
v_gene: TRBV28; j_gene: TRBJ2-1; d_gene: .; CDR3aa: CASSPTGYNEQFF; CDR3nt: TGTGCCAGCAGTCCCACAGGTTACAATGAGCAGTTCTTC